This entry lists 32 T cell receptor beta chains sequenced from one sample in a study of shared clonotypes between healthy human individuals. TCRdb keeps only in-frame clones here, not all; method: immunoSEQ multiplex PCR. Among around 700,000 clones, less than 80% were seen once, and the ten largest hold 1.5% to 2%. Sequencing was carried out using memory CD4+ T cells sorted from blood. Indicated subset: CD45RA-negative fraction. Receptors were obtained from a woman in her 30s in good health.

This chain connects TRBV9 to TRBJ2-6; D unclear. The CDR3 has 17 amino acids. V lost 0 bases to trimming and J lost 2 bases, with 12 bases between them. Germline V gene sequence: CDR1 SGDLS, CDR2 YYNGEE. The CDR3: CASSVDVTSAGANVLTF. CDR3 nucleotides: TGTGCCAGCAGCGTAGATGTGACCTCGGCTGGGGCCAACGTCCTGACTTTC.

The rearrangement uses TRBV28 and TRBJ1-1; the D is unclear. The germline V and J ends were trimmed by 5 bases and 11 bases, with 12 bases remaining between them. Germline V gene lookup returns CDR1 MDHEN and CDR2 SYDVKM. CDR3 length: 11 residues. The CDR3 loop is CASSHGRLAFF. In DNA form, the CDR3 reads TGTGCCAGCAGTCATGGTCGTTTGGCTTTCTTT.

The V gene is TRBV28, the J gene TRBJ2-2; D unresolved. Looked up from germline, CDR1 is MDHEN and CDR2 is SYDVKM. Between the trimmed V and J ends, which lost 3 bases and 7 bases, there was a span of 12 bases. CDR3 length: 14 residues. The CDR3 bases are TGTGCCAGCAGTTTCAACCTAGGGATCGGGGAGCTGTTTTTT. It yields the protein CASSFNLGIGELFF.

A note on this clone: The same CDR3 is also encoded by other DNA sequences in this sample. This chain joins TRBV2 and TRBJ1-4, with D uncertain. In germline, CDR1 is SNHLY, CDR2 FYNNEI. Trimming removed 3 bases at V and 5 bases at J, with 7 bases between. The CDR3 is 13 amino acids. Here the CDR3 DNA reads TGTGCCAGCAGTGACCGGCGCAATGAAAAACTGTTTTTT. The encoded protein is CASSDRRNEKLFF.

This sequence joins TRBV5-1 and TRBJ2-6; D unclear. The CDR3 extends over 17 amino acids. The V end lost 0 bases, the J end lost 0 bases, and 10 bases lay between the germline ends. Germline assignment: CDR1 SGHRS and CDR2 YFSETQ. This chain's CDR3 is CASSLEHLGSGANVLTF. CDR3 in DNA: TGCGCCAGCAGCTTGGAGCATCTGGGCTCTGGGGCCAACGTCCTGACTTTC.

The chain employs TRBV4-2 and TRBJ1-3, with no clear D. V gave up 1 base and J gave up 0 bases, with 7 bases separating them. Germline loops: CDR1 LGHNA, CDR2 YNFKEQ. This CDR3 is 15 amino acids long. Written as DNA, the CDR3 is TGTGCCAGCAGCCAAGTCGACGTCTCTGGAAACACCATATATTTT. This sequence encodes CASSQVDVSGNTIYF.

V usage is TRBV7-2 and J usage is TRBJ1-1; D ambiguous. Germline CDR1 reads SGHTA; CDR2 reads FQGNSA. Trimming stripped 2 bases from V and 1 base from J, with 8 bases between. The CDR3 runs 14 residues. The CDR3 here is CASSLSEKNTEAFF. In DNA form, the CDR3 reads TGTGCCAGCAGCTTATCAGAAAAGAACACTGAAGCTTTCTTT.

The chain couples TRBV28 to TRBJ1-5; 9 bases line up with TRBD1. Trimming at V came to 5 bases and at J to 6 bases, leaving 11 bases not matched to a gene. CDR1 is MDHEN and CDR2 is SYDVKM in the germline V gene. This CDR3 has 16 residues. The CDR3 loop reads CASSDPGTGRFQPQHF. In DNA form, the CDR3 reads TGTGCCAGCAGTGATCCCGGGACAGGGAGATTTCAGCCCCAGCATTTT.

This clone was counted a single time. V gene TRBV11-2 combines with J gene TRBJ2-1; D remains unclear. Deletions cut 2 bases from V and 8 bases from J, with 13 bases between. The germline V gene encodes CDR1 SGHAT and CDR2 FQNNGV. The length of the CDR3 is 14 residues. The DNA for the CDR3 is TGTGCCAGCAGCTTACTCCAACTCCACCATGAGCAGTTCTTC. It specifies CASSLLQLHHEQFF.

The chain uses TRBV5-1 and TRBJ2-7, with D unclear. V was clipped by 4 bases and J by 4 bases, with 15 bases between them. CDR1 and CDR2 from the germline V gene are SGHRS and YFSETQ. The CDR3 is made up of 14 amino acids. CDR3 coding DNA: TGCGCCAGCAGCCCCTCCTTCGGTACGTACGAGCAGTACTTC. It encodes CASSPSFGTYEQYF.

This clone was recorded once. The CDR3 loop reads CASSLGHKPNGYTF. DNA of the CDR3: TGTGCCAGCAGTCTTGGACACAAACCTAATGGCTACACCTTC. The chain links TRBV28 to TRBJ1-2, with D perhaps matching TRBD1 (5 bases). V lost 5 bases to trimming and J lost 6 bases, with 16 bases between them. The CDR3 runs to 14 residues. Germline values: CDR1 MDHEN, CDR2 SYDVKM.

The chain recombines TRBV29-1 with TRBJ1-2; TRBD1 is a possible D gene (5 bases). Trimming stripped 5 bases from V and 7 bases from J, with 14 bases between. Germline CDR1 is SQVTM and CDR2 is ANQGSEA. The CDR3 is 12 residues long. In DNA form, the CDR3 reads TGCAGCGTTTCTTGGGACTTTTCTGGCTACACCTTC. Encoded protein: CSVSWDFSGYTF.

V usage is TRBV7-2 and J usage is TRBJ2-1; D possibly matches TRBD1 or TRBD2 (5 bases each). Germline loops: CDR1 SGHTA, CDR2 FQGNSA. The CDR3 totals 15 residues. Trimming cost V 2 bases and J 7 bases, with 15 bases left between them. CDR3 DNA sequence: TGTGCCAGCAGCTTAAGGGGAGTTTCTAGAAATGAGCAGTTCTTC. It specifies CASSLRGVSRNEQFF. Full variable domain (missing parts from reference TRBV7-2 and TRBJ2-1): GAGVSQSPSNKVTEKGKDVELRCDPISGHTALYWYRQSLGQGLEFLIYFQGNSAPDKSGLPSDRFSAERTGGSVSTLTIQRTQQEDSAVYLCASSLRGVSRNEQFFGPGTRLTVL.

V is TRBV10-3 and J is TRBJ2-5, with 7 bases identical to TRBD1. The germline gives CDR1 ENHRY, CDR2 SYGVKD. The junction had 12 bases not matched to a gene; V was cut back by 0 bases and J by 5 bases. The CDR3 sequence is 17 residues long. DNA of the CDR3: TGTGCCATCAGTGAGTCGACGGACAGGTCTTGGGCGGAGACCCAGTACTTC. It is translated as CAISESTDRSWAETQYF.

The genes are TRBV4-2 and TRBJ2-1; TRBD2 might be the D (6 bases). The germline V and J ends were trimmed by 0 bases and 4 bases, with 16 bases remaining between them. This CDR3 comprises 17 residues. Germline-derived CDR1 and CDR2 are LGHNA and YNFKEQ. CDR3: CASSQDYSGSLYNEQFF. The CDR3 DNA is TGTGCCAGCAGCCAAGATTACTCCGGGAGCTTATACAATGAGCAGTTCTTC.

This clone was counted once. The J gene is TRBJ1-5, the V gene TRBV7-8; possible D gene TRBD1, 5 bases. Trimming removed 2 bases at V and 5 bases at J, with 7 bases between. The CDR3 contains 13 residues. Germline loops: CDR1 SGHVS, CDR2 FQNEAQ. In nucleotides, the CDR3 is TGTGCCAGCAGCTTACAGGGTGATCAGCCCCAGCATTTT. It specifies CASSLQGDQPQHF.

This clone showed up many times. DNA for the CDR3: TGCGCCAGCAGCCGTTACCTCGAGAGGGGCACTGAAGCTTTCTTT. Its translation: CASSRYLERGTEAFF. The chain couples TRBV5-1 to TRBJ1-1; the D gene is possibly TRBD1 (5 bases). Germline V gene data show CDR1 as SGHRS and CDR2 as YFSETQ. There are 15 residues in the CDR3. Trimming removed 4 bases from V and 4 bases from J, with 17 bases in between.

The gene calls are TRBV28 and TRBJ1-1; D remains unclear. CDR3 length equals 12 residues. Germline V gene sequence: CDR1 MDHEN, CDR2 SYDVKM. Trimming pared 4 bases from V and 5 bases from J, leaving 8 bases between. CDR3 protein: CASSYGLTEAFF. DNA of the CDR3: TGTGCCAGCAGTTACGGGTTGACTGAAGCTTTCTTT.

This rearrangement joins TRBV7-9 to TRBJ2-7; possibly TRBD2 for D (5 bases). CDR3 length: 13 amino acids. Germline V gene sequence: CDR1 SEHNR, CDR2 FQNEAQ (reference sequence). The V end was cut by 3 bases, the J end by 2 bases, with 8 bases between. The CDR3 is CASSFLGAYEQYF. DNA of the CDR3: TGTGCCAGCAGCTTCCTCGGGGCCTACGAGCAGTACTTC.

In its sample, this clone was seen a few times. V is TRBV7-3 and J is TRBJ2-1; D is unclear. Germline CDR1 SGHTA, CDR2 FQGTGA. The length of the CDR3 is 17 residues. V was trimmed by 1 base and J by 2 bases, leaving 15 bases between them. The CDR3 is CASSLNSLASTYNEQFF. The CDR3 bases are TGTGCCAGCAGCTTAAATAGTTTGGCGTCAACCTACAATGAGCAGTTCTTC.

CDR3 loop: CASSIDRRHGTEAFF. CDR3 sequence (DNA): TGTGCCAGTAGTATAGATCGGCGGCATGGTACTGAAGCTTTCTTT. This chain links TRBV19 with TRBJ1-1; D gene ambiguous. V was trimmed by 0 bases and J by 5 bases, leaving 13 bases between them. Germline CDR1 LNHDA, CDR2 SQIVND (reference sequence). CDR3 size: 15 residues.

The chain links TRBV19 to TRBJ2-6; possible D gene TRBD2, 6 bases. The V and J ends lost 3 bases and 0 bases respectively, with 6 bases between them. CDR1 and CDR2 from the germline V gene are LNHDA and SQIVND (reference sequence). CDR3 length: 15 residues. The CDR3, as DNA: TGTGCCAGTAGTATGGGAGGCTCTGGGGCCAACGTCCTGACTTTC. It is translated as CASSMGGSGANVLTF.

J is TRBJ2-3 and V is TRBV28; D possibly corresponds to TRBD2 (6 bases). V lost 3 bases, J lost 1 base, and 11 bases lay in between. Germline CDR1 is MDHEN and CDR2 is SYDVKM. The CDR3 runs 15 residues. The CDR3 reads CASSLLATRTDTQYF. CDR3 sequence (DNA): TGTGCCAGCAGTTTGCTAGCGACACGCACAGATACGCAGTATTTT.

The V gene is TRBV21-1, the J gene TRBJ1-1. TRBV21-1 is a documented pseudogene. The CDR3 covers 15 residues. The CDR3 nucleotides read TGTGCCAGCAGCCGCACCAGAGGAGAGGTAGCTGAAGCTTTCTTT. This sequence encodes CASSRTRGEVAEAFF.

This clone was recorded a few times. The rearrangement links TRBV29-1 to TRBJ1-1; D possibly corresponds to TRBD1 (5 bases). Germline V gene lookup returns CDR1 SQVTM and CDR2 ANQGSEA. CDR3 length equals 14 residues. Trimming pared 1 base from V and 0 bases from J, leaving 9 bases between. CDR3 in amino acids: CSVEVGTLNTEAFF. DNA for the CDR3: TGCAGCGTTGAAGTCGGGACGTTGAACACTGAAGCTTTCTTT. The variable domain in full, with the rest retrieved from reference TRBV29-1 and TRBJ1-1, is SAVISQKPSRDICQRGTSLTIQCQVDSQVTMMFWYRQQPGQSLTLIATANQGSEATYESGFVIDKFPISRPNLTFSTLTVSNMSPEDSSIYLCSVEVGTLNTEAFFGQGTRLTVV.

The chain combines TRBV5-8 with TRBJ1-5; 7 bases align to TRBD1. This CDR3 spans 15 amino acids. Germline lookup yields CDR1 SGHTS and CDR2 YDEGEE. With V trimmed by 5 bases and J by 7 bases, 12 bases remained unmatched. The chain's CDR3 is CASSPLGGGRQPQHF. CDR3 coding DNA: TGTGCCAGCAGTCCTCTGGGAGGGGGCCGGCAGCCCCAGCATTTT.

The V gene is TRBV19, the J gene TRBJ2-5, with TRBD2 matching over 7 bases. Germline V gene sequence: CDR1 LNHDA, CDR2 SQIVND (reference sequence). This CDR3 contains 14 residues. V shed 9 bases and J 3 bases; nucleotides not matched to a gene: 10. This CDR3 reads CASAPASGEETQYF. In nucleotides, the CDR3 is TGTGCCAGCGCACCGGCTAGCGGAGAAGAGACCCAGTACTTC.

This clone was counted a single time. The chain has TRBV5-1 and TRBJ1-1, with a possible D match to TRBD1 (6 bases). The CDR3 has 13 amino acids. Per the germline V gene, CDR1 is SGHRS and CDR2 is YFSETQ. Trimming took 4 bases from V and 7 from J, leaving 14 bases between them. The CDR3 loop reads CASSRGQTGEAFF. As DNA, the CDR3 is TGCGCCAGCAGCCGAGGACAGACGGGTGAAGCTTTCTTT.

This clone was picked up a small number of times. V gene TRBV29-1 combines with J gene TRBJ2-7, with 11 bases matching TRBD1. Germline CDR1 reads SQVTM; CDR2 reads ANQGSEA. The CDR3 has 15 residues. The V gene end was trimmed by 5 bases and the J gene end by 7 bases; junction bases not matched to a gene: 13. CDR3 protein: CSVSGTGGSFGEQYF. The CDR3 DNA reads as TGCAGCGTTAGTGGGACAGGGGGGAGCTTCGGGGAGCAGTACTTC.

In the case of this clone: The sample carries other DNA sequences with the same CDR3. The CDR3 DNA reads as TGTGCCAGCAGTTCCCCGGGACAGTCCTACGAGCAGTACTTC. Its translation is CASSSPGQSYEQYF. The chain is built from TRBV28 and TRBJ2-7; 7 bases map to TRBD1. Germline-derived CDR1 and CDR2 are MDHEN and SYDVKM. The V and J ends lost 4 bases and 1 base, in that order; junction bases with no gene match: 4. The CDR3 covers 14 residues. Together with reference TRBV28 and TRBJ2-7, the CDR3 gives the full variable domain: DVKVTQSSRYLVKRTGEKVFLECVQDMDHENMFWYRQDPGLGLRLIYFSYDVKMKEKGDIPEGYSVSREKKERFSLILESASTNQTSMYLCASSSPGQSYEQYFGPGTRLTVT.

This chain joins TRBV7-7 and TRBJ2-5, with TRBD2 as a possible D gene (6 bases). Trimming left V 1 base short and J 2 bases short, with 11 bases between. This CDR3 contains 15 residues. Per the germline V gene, CDR1 is SSHAT and CDR2 is FNYEAQ (reference sequence). This CDR3 reads CASSLGLEFQETQYF. CDR3 bases: TGTGCCAGCAGCTTAGGACTAGAATTTCAAGAGACCCAGTACTTC.

The chain combines TRBV18 with TRBJ2-6; unclear D gene. CDR3 length: 13 amino acids. V was clipped by 5 bases and J by 0 bases, with 2 bases between them. From germline, CDR1 is KGHSH and CDR2 LQKENI. CDR3 DNA: TGTGCCAGCTCAATCTCTGGGGCCAACGTCCTGACTTTC. It specifies CASSISGANVLTF.